The rows below give T cell receptor beta chains drawn from one sample of a study of blood T cell repertoires in COVID-19. Assay used: immunoSEQ multiplex PCR; TCRdb lists only in-frame clones, some missing. The profile shows 90,000 to 130,000 clones, 65% to 80% of them singletons. The sample comprised peripheral blood. Source of these receptors: a woman aged 35 to 49 with acute or convalescent COVID-19. Each CDR3 is given without its conserved first and last residue. D genes are given only for firm matches.

D	V	J	CDR3
-	TRBV7-9	TRBJ1-3	ASRLPTAFSGNTIY
TRBD2	TRBV27	TRBJ2-1	ASTPGGIGSEQF
-	TRBV28	TRBJ1-1	ASSLLMNTEAF
TRBD1	TRBV12-3/TRBV12-4	TRBJ2-1	ASSPGQPNEQF
TRBD2	TRBV28	TRBJ2-1	ASSKNRGGFYNEQF
TRBD2	TRBV6-2/TRBV6-3	TRBJ2-3	ASSYSGGATDTQY
-	TRBV7-9	TRBJ1-2	ASSLDPPQGYYGYT
TRBD1	TRBV18	TRBJ1-4	ASSDRANEKLF
-	TRBV9	TRBJ2-1	ASSVDSGVYNEQF
TRBD1	TRBV7-9	TRBJ1-6	ASSTTGESSPLH
TRBD1	TRBV27	TRBJ2-1	ASRLRDSYNEQF
-	TRBV6-6	TRBJ1-3	ASSPEGRTQATIY
-	TRBV30	TRBJ2-7	AWELGGHEQY
TRBD1	TRBV6-5	TRBJ2-1	ASSRSTGEQF
-	TRBV5-4	TRBJ2-7	ASSSNRVAYEQY
-	TRBV27	TRBJ1-2	ASSQGEGYGYT
-	TRBV5-1	TRBJ2-5	ASSLLTGSQETQY
TRBD1	TRBV6-5	TRBJ1-6	ASSTGQGNSPLH
-	TRBV5-4	TRBJ2-7	ASSLAGPHEQY
-	TRBV6-6	TRBJ2-3	ASSYEAFTDTQY
TRBD1	TRBV4-1	TRBJ2-4	ASSLTGGAGNIQY